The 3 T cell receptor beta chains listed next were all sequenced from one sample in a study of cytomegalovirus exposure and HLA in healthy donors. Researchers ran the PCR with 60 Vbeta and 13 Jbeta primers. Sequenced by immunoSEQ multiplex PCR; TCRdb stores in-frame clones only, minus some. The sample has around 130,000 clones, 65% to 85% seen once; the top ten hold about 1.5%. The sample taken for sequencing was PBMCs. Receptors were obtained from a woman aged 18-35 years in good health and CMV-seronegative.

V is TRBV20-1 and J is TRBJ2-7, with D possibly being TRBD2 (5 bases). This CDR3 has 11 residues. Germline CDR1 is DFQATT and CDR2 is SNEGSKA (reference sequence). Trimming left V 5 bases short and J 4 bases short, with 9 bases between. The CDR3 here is CSAPREYEQYF. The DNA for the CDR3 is TGCAGTGCTCCCCGGGAATACGAGCAGTACTTC.

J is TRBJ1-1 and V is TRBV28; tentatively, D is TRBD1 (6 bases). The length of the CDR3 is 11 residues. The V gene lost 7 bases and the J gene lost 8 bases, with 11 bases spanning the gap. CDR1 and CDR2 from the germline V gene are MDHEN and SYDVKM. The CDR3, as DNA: TGTGCCAGCATTGACGGACAGGAAGCTTTCTTT. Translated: CASIDGQEAFF. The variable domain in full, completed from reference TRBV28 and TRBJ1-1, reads DVKVTQSSRYLVKRTGEKVFLECVQDMDHENMFWYRQDPGLGLRLIYFSYDVKMKEKGDIPEGYSVSREKKERFSLILESASTNQTSMYLCASIDGQEAFFGQGTRLTVV.

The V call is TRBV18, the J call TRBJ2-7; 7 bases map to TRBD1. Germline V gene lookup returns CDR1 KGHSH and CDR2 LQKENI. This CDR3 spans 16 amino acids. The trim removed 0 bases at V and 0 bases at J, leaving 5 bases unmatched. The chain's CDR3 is CASSPPRTGTSYEQYF. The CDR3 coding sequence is TGTGCCAGCTCACCACCCAGGACAGGTACCTCCTACGAGCAGTACTTC. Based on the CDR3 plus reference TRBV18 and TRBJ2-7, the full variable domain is NAGVMQNPRHLVRRRGQEARLRCSPMKGHSHVYWYRQLPEEGLKFMVYLQKENIIDESGMPKERFSAEFPKEGPSILRIQQVVRGDSAAYFCASSPPRTGTSYEQYFGPGTRLTVT.